These 32 T cell receptor beta chains were sequenced from one sample in a study of early T cells in non-severe SARS-CoV-2 infection. One entry per CDR3 protein, called by TCRdb with MiXCR from the 5' RACE reads. The sample gives some 98,000 distinct CDR3 sequences, 16% of which show up once; roughly 1.3% is in the top ten. The source material was whole blood. These receptors came from an adult who was a healthcare worker with PCR-confirmed SARS-CoV-2 infection or an uninfected control (not recorded which).

This clonotype was found many times. The chain employs TRBV29-1 and TRBJ1-2; the D gene is possibly TRBD1 (6 bases). The length of the CDR3 is 18 residues. CDR1 is SQVTM and CDR2 is ANQGSEA in the germline V gene. V was trimmed by 6 bases and J by 0 bases, leaving 26 bases between them. The DNA for the CDR3 is TGCAGCGTGTCCCAGGGGTCACCTAATTCAATTACTAACTATGGCTACACCTTC. Translation gives CSVSQGSPNSITNYGYTF.

Turning to this clonotype: With a much larger clone just one base away, this may be a read error. J is TRBJ1-1 and V is TRBV6-6; tentative D call: TRBD1 (6 bases). The ends were cut back, 2 bases at V and 1 base at J, with 11 bases in the middle. From germline, CDR1 is MNHNY and CDR2 SVGAGI (reference sequence). This CDR3 spans 15 amino acids. CDR3 sequence (DNA): TGTGCCAGCAGTTACGCGGACAGTTCGAACACTGAAGCTTTCTTT. The encoded protein is CASSYADSSNTEAFF.

There are a few counts of this clonotype. The chain carries TRBV6-5 and TRBJ1-3, with D hard to call. The CDR3 length is 16 residues. The germline V gene has CDR1 MNHEY and CDR2 SVGAGI. The V gene lost 0 bases and the J gene lost 0 bases, with 9 bases spanning the gap. The CDR3 is CASSYSRLSSGNTIYF. Written as DNA, the CDR3 is TGTGCCAGCAGTTACTCAAGGCTGAGCTCTGGAAACACCATATATTTT.

The chain has TRBV29-1 and TRBJ2-5; 7 bases fit TRBD1. Per germline, CDR1 SQVTM and CDR2 ANQGSEA. The CDR3 loop spans 13 amino acids. After removal of 6 bases from V and 4 bases from J, the junction contained 8 bases not matched to a gene. The CDR3, as DNA: TGCAGCGTCCGGCAGGGGGTAGGAGAGACCCAGTACTTC. This translates into CSVRQGVGETQYF.

The chain uses TRBV13 and TRBJ2-4; D is perhaps TRBD2 (6 bases). The CDR3 extends over 14 amino acids. Trimming pared 6 bases from V and 3 bases from J, leaving 12 bases between. Germline V lookup: CDR1 PRHDT, CDR2 FYEKMQ (reference sequence). In nucleotides, the CDR3 is TGTGCCAGCAGTGTGGGGGGATTCAAAAACATTCAGTACTTC. Amino acids: CASSVGGFKNIQYF. Using reference TRBV13 and TRBJ2-4 for the parts outside the CDR3, the full variable domain is AAGVIQSPRHLIKEKRETATLKCYPIPRHDTVYWYQQGPGQDPQFLISFYEKMQSDKGSIPDRFSAQQFSDYHSELNMSSLELGDSALYFCASSVGGFKNIQYFGAGTRLSVL.

Ten or more counts support this clonotype. The rearrangement links TRBV7-8 to TRBJ1-5; TRBD1 matches at 7 bases. Looked up from germline, CDR1 is SGHVS and CDR2 is FQNEAQ. Trimming removed 0 bases from V and 7 bases from J; junction bases left unmatched: 9. The CDR3 totals 16 residues. The CDR3 loop is CASSLANENRGQPQHF. CDR3 DNA sequence: TGTGCCAGCAGCTTAGCGAATGAGAACAGGGGCCAGCCCCAGCATTTT.

The sample holds a few counts of this clonotype. DNA of the CDR3: TGTGCCAGCAGCCCCGGGACAGGGGTTTACGAGCAGTACTTC. It yields the protein CASSPGTGVYEQYF. The chain combines TRBV7-9 with TRBJ2-7; 10 bases are shared with TRBD1. Trimming at V came to 5 bases and at J to 4 bases, leaving 5 bases not matched to a gene. The CDR3 covers 14 residues. Germline V gene lookup returns CDR1 SEHNR and CDR2 FQNEAQ (reference sequence).

This clonotype came up a few times. V gene TRBV5-4 combines with J gene TRBJ1-1; perhaps TRBD1 as D (5 bases). Per germline, CDR1 SGHNT and CDR2 YYREEE (reference sequence). Trimming took 6 bases from V and 0 from J, leaving 21 bases between them. The CDR3 extends over 17 amino acids. In nucleotides, the CDR3 is TGTGCCAGCAAAGGGTCGGCGGGGAAAGGGGTGAACACTGAAGCTTTCTTT. Translated, it gives CASKGSAGKGVNTEAFF.

This sequence joins TRBV19 and TRBJ1-2, with no clear D. The germline V gene has CDR1 LNHDA and CDR2 SQIVND (reference sequence). Trimming shortened V by 3 bases and J by 8 bases, and 16 bases separated the two germline ends. CDR3 size: 14 residues. CDR3 loop: CASSISGIRKGYTF. CDR3 bases: TGTGCCAGTAGTATCTCGGGGATACGTAAGGGCTACACCTTC.

The chain links TRBV6-6 to TRBJ2-2; possibly TRBD1 for D (5 bases). The CDR3 totals 17 residues. Germline V CDR1 and CDR2: MNHNY, SVGAGI (reference sequence). Between the trimmed V and J ends, which lost 1 base and 0 bases, there was a span of 12 bases. CDR3 sequence reads: CASSYFRTHTNTGELFF. Written as DNA, the CDR3 is TGTGCCAGCAGTTACTTTCGGACACACACGAACACCGGGGAGCTGTTTTTT.

The DNA for the CDR3 is TGCAGCGTTCTCAGGGGGCGAGATGGCTACACCTTC. Translating it yields CSVLRGRDGYTF. The rearrangement uses TRBV29-1 and TRBJ1-2; 8 bases align to TRBD1. The CDR3 totals 12 residues. CDR1 and CDR2 from the germline V gene are SQVTM and ANQGSEA. With V trimmed by 5 bases and J by 6 bases, 5 bases remained unmatched.

This clonotype has only a few counts. The chain combines TRBV24-1 with TRBJ1-2, with a weak D call TRBD1 (6 bases). V was pared by 2 bases and J by 5 bases, with 20 bases between. The CDR3 length is 17 residues. Germline V CDR1 and CDR2: KGHDR, SFDVKD. CDR3 region: CATSDSSSGQTRYGYTF. The CDR3 nucleotides read TGTGCCACCAGTGATTCTAGTTCGGGACAAACTCGTTATGGCTACACCTTC.

This clonotype was detected many times. The chain is built from TRBV11-2 and TRBJ2-5, with TRBD2 matching over 9 bases. The CDR3 is 15 amino acids. The germline gives CDR1 SGHAT, CDR2 FQNNGV. V shed 5 bases, J shed 2 bases, and the junction held 6 bases outside the gene matches. DNA for the CDR3: TGTGCCAGCAGCCGGGAGCGGGGGGCACAAGAGACCCAGTACTTC. Translation: CASSRERGAQETQYF.

The CDR3, as DNA: TGTGCCAGCAGCCCGGAGCTGGGCACAGATACGCAGTATTTT. Protein: CASSPELGTDTQYF. The chain couples TRBV14 to TRBJ2-3, with D unresolved. Germline V gives CDR1 SGHDN, CDR2 FVKESK. V gave up 4 bases and J gave up 1 base, with 9 bases separating them. The CDR3 runs to 14 residues.

The J gene is TRBJ1-2, the V gene TRBV10-2; D remains ambiguous. The CDR3 has 12 residues. Trimming left V 4 bases short and J 5 bases short, with 8 bases between. CDR1 and CDR2 (germline): WSHSY, SAAADI. CDR3 protein: CASSGSFYGYTF. DNA of the CDR3: TGCGCCAGCAGTGGCTCGTTTTATGGCTACACCTTC.

This clonotype was found many times. This sequence joins TRBV6-5 and TRBJ1-1; no clear D. Trimming shortened V by 6 bases and J by 0 bases, and 8 bases separated the two germline ends. Per germline, CDR1 MNHEY and CDR2 SVGAGI. The CDR3 extends over 13 amino acids. The CDR3 region is CASRRSMNTEAFF. The CDR3, as DNA: TGTGCCAGCAGAAGAAGCATGAACACTGAAGCTTTCTTT.

V gene TRBV12-3 or TRBV12-4 combines with J gene TRBJ2-4, with 7 bases fitting TRBD1. There are 15 residues in the CDR3. The V and J ends lost 5 bases and 1 base, in that order; junction bases with no gene match: 5. The CDR3 DNA sequence: TGTGCCAGCAGTGAACAGGGGATGGCCAAAAACATTCAGTACTTC. It specifies CASSEQGMAKNIQYF.

This clonotype was seen only a few times. V gene TRBV11-2 combines with J gene TRBJ1-1; D call uncertain. Per germline, CDR1 SGHAT and CDR2 FQNNGV. This CDR3 is 13 amino acids long. V was cut by 3 bases and J by 6 bases, with 11 bases left in between. CDR3 in DNA: TGTGCCAGCAGCTTGGAGAGACTAGCTGAAGCTTTCTTT. It yields the protein CASSLERLAEAFF.

This clonotype has ten or more counts. The V and J genes are TRBV28 and TRBJ2-1; D might be TRBD2 (5 bases). CDR3 length: 14 amino acids. CDR1 is MDHEN, CDR2 SYDVKM, per germline. Trimming removed 6 bases from V and 0 bases from J, with 9 bases in between. Written as DNA, the CDR3 is TGTGCCAGCAGCCTAGCAGACTCCTACAATGAGCAGTTCTTC. Translated: CASSLADSYNEQFF.

This clonotype was recorded at least ten times. This chain connects TRBV15 to TRBJ1-1; perhaps TRBD1 as D (5 bases). Deletions cut 5 bases from V and 1 base from J, with 8 bases between. Germline lookup yields CDR1 LNHNV and CDR2 YYDKDF (reference sequence). This CDR3 comprises 13 residues. The CDR3 loop reads CATSVQGNTEAFF. In nucleotides, the CDR3 is TGTGCCACCAGCGTCCAGGGGAACACTGAAGCTTTCTTT.

This clonotype was counted between two and nine times. The J gene is TRBJ1-2, the V gene TRBV5-4, with 10 nucleotides matching TRBD1. CDR1 is SGHNT, CDR2 YYREEE, per germline (reference sequence). Trimming cost V 2 bases and J 7 bases; bases outside gene matches: 17. The CDR3 consists of 18 residues. In nucleotides, the CDR3 is TGTGCCAGCAGCTTCGAATCCGGGACAGGGGCTCTGGGCGCTGGCTACACCTTC. Translating it yields CASSFESGTGALGAGYTF.

This clonotype has a handful of counts. The V call is TRBV18, the J call TRBJ1-1; TRBD1 agrees at 8 bases. Germline CDR1 KGHSH, CDR2 LQKENI. V was clipped by 6 bases and J by 3 bases; unmatched bases: 6. The CDR3 loop spans 14 amino acids. This CDR3 reads CASSDRGRYTEAFF. In nucleotides, the CDR3 is TGTGCCAGCTCTGACAGGGGCAGGTACACTGAAGCTTTCTTT.

The chain recombines TRBV29-1 with TRBJ1-3; no firm D call. From germline, CDR1 is SQVTM and CDR2 ANQGSEA. V lost 6 bases and J 7 bases, leaving 10 bases between the germline ends. The CDR3 covers 11 residues. The CDR3 region is CSVQARNTIYF. As DNA, the CDR3 is TGCAGCGTGCAAGCTAGGAACACCATATATTTT.

This clonotype was counted only a few times. CDR3 DNA: TGTGCCAGCAGTTACTACGGGGGGGCGGATAATGAGCAGTTCTTC. Translated: CASSYYGGADNEQFF. The V and J genes are TRBV6-2 or TRBV6-3 and TRBJ2-1; 8 nucleotides line up with TRBD2. V lost 1 base to trimming and J lost 7 bases; unmatched junction nucleotides: 6. The germline V gene has CDR1 MNHEY and CDR2 SVGEGT. The CDR3 totals 15 residues.

At least ten counts were recorded for this clonotype. This CDR3 is CASSLGGGSNQPQHF. CDR3 bases: TGCGCCAGCAGCTTGGGAGGGGGCTCTAATCAGCCCCAGCATTTT. The chain couples TRBV5-1 to TRBJ1-5; 7 bases match TRBD1. J was trimmed by 4 bases and V by 0 bases; bases with no gene match: 4. Germline V gene data show CDR1 as SGHRS and CDR2 as YFSETQ. The CDR3 spans 15 residues.

This chain uses TRBV7-9 with TRBJ2-3; the D gene could be TRBD1 or TRBD2 (5 bases each). The germline V gene has CDR1 SEHNR and CDR2 FQNEAQ (reference sequence). There are 14 residues in the CDR3. V lost 5 bases, J lost 4 bases, and 13 bases lay in between. The CDR3 DNA sequence: TGTGCCAGCAGCCAACCCGGGGCCTCAGATACGCAGTATTTT. It specifies CASSQPGASDTQYF.

This clonotype was counted many times. The chain recombines TRBV7-2 with TRBJ2-1; 7 bases match TRBD1. Trimming at V came to 0 bases and at J to 4 bases, leaving 6 bases not matched to a gene. This CDR3 contains 16 residues. Germline CDR1 reads SGHTA; CDR2 reads FQGNSA. The CDR3 reads CASSLAGTATYNEQFF. The DNA for the CDR3 is TGTGCCAGCAGCTTAGCAGGGACAGCCACTTACAATGAGCAGTTCTTC.

This clonotype was observed at least ten times. J is TRBJ2-3 and V is TRBV24-1, with a tentative D call TRBD2 (5 bases). The CDR3 sequence is 17 residues long. Trimming removed 5 bases at V and 0 bases at J, with 17 bases between. From germline, CDR1 is KGHDR and CDR2 SFDVKD. The CDR3 DNA follows: TGTGCCACCAGTGCCTCACGGGGTGGAACTAGCACAGATACGCAGTATTTT. As protein: CATSASRGGTSTDTQYF.

The J gene is TRBJ1-6, the V gene TRBV14; weak D call: TRBD1 (6 bases). Trimming cost V 0 bases and J 11 bases, with 11 bases left between them. The CDR3 runs 14 residues. Germline CDR1 and CDR2: SGHDN and FVKESK. CDR3 nucleotides: TGTGCCAGCAGCCAAGATGGCAGGGGAGCACCCCTCCACTTT. This codes for CASSQDGRGAPLHF.

This clonotype appeared a few times. V usage is TRBV5-4 and J usage is TRBJ2-7, with TRBD2 matching over 8 bases. The V segment lost 4 bases and the J segment 2 bases; nucleotides outside the gene matches: 8. The CDR3 contains 15 residues. Per the germline V gene, CDR1 is SGHNT and CDR2 is YYREEE (reference sequence). CDR3 residues: CASSRAGEKPYEQYF. DNA of the CDR3: TGTGCCAGCAGCCGAGCGGGGGAGAAACCCTACGAGCAGTACTTC.

This clonotype was observed many times. The chain links TRBV25-1 to TRBJ2-5; a weak D match, TRBD2 (5 bases). CDR1 is MGHDK and CDR2 is SYGVNS in the germline V gene. CDR3 size: 14 residues. The germline V and J ends were trimmed by 6 bases and 0 bases, with 11 bases remaining between them. As DNA, the CDR3 is TGTGCCAGCAGCAATCCCGGGAACCAAGAGACCCAGTACTTC. Its protein is CASSNPGNQETQYF.

This clonotype was counted only a few times. This chain uses TRBV27 with TRBJ1-6; no firm D call. The CDR3 is 17 amino acids. The V end was cut by 2 bases, the J end by 0 bases, with 11 bases between. Germline values: CDR1 MNHEY, CDR2 SMNVEV (reference sequence). The CDR3 region is CASSLGGKSSYNSPLHF. For the CDR3, the DNA is TGTGCCAGCAGTTTAGGAGGGAAGAGCTCCTATAATTCACCCCTCCACTTT.